This TCR beta chain originates from a study of CD4 and CD8 cells across lung adenocarcinoma regions. There are 15 residues in the CDR3. The ends were cut back, 3 bases at V and 2 bases at J, with 13 bases in the middle. Germline V lookup: CDR1 LGHNT, CDR2 FRNRAP. MiXCR, applied by TCRdb to the PCR reads, yields one record per CDR3 protein. The sample has tens of thousands of distinct CDR3 sequences; roughly half are singletons. Localized lung adenocarcinoma, a non-small cell lung cancer, affected the donors. The genes are TRBV12-5 and TRBJ1-2; D perhaps matches TRBD1 (5 bases). Specimen: CD8+ T cells from the center of a lung tumor. The receptor was derived from a female donor with lung adenocarcinoma. The CD4 and CD8 labels of this study may be unreliable. DNA of the CDR3: TGTGCTAGTGGTTTTGAAATACGGGGGAACTATGGCTACACCTTC. This translates into CASGFEIRGNYGYTF.